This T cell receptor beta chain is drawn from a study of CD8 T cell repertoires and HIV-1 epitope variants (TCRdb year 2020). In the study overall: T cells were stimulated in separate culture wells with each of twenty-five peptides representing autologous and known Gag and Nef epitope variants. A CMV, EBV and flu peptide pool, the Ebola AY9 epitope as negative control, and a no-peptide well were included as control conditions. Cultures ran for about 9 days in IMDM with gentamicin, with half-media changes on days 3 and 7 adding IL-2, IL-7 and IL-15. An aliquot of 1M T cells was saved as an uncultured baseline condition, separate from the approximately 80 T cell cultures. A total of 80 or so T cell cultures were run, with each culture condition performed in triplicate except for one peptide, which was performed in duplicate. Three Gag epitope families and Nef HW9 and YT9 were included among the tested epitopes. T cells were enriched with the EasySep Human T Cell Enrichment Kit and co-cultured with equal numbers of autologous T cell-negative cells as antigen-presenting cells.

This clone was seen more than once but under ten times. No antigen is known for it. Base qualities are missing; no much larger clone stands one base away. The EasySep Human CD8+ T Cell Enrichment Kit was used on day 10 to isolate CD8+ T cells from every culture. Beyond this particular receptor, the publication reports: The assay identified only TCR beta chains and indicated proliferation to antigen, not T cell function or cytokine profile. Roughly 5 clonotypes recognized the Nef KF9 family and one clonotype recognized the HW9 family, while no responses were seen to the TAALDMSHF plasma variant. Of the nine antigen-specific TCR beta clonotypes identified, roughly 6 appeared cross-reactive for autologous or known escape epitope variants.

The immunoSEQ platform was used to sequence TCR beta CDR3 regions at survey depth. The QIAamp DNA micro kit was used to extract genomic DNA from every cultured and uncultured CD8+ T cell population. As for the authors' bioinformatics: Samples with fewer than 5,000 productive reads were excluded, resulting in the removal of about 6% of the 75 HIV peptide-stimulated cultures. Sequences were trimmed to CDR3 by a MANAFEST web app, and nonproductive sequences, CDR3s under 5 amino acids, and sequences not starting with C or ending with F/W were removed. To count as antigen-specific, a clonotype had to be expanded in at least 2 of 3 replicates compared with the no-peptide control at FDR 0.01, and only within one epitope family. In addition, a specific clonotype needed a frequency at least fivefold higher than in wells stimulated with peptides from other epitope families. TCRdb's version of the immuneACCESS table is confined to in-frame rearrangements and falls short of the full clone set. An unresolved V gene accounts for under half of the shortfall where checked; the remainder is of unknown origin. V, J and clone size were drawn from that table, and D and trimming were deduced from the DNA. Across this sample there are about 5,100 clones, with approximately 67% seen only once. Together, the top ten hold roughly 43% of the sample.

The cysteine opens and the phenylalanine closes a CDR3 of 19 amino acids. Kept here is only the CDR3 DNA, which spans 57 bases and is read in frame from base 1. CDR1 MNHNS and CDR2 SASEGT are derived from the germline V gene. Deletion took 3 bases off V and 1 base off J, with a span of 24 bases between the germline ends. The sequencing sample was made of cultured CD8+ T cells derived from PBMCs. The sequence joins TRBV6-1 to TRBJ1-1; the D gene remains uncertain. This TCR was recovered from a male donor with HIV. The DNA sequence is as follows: TGTGCCAGCAGTGATCTTCGTCACCCGACGGCTCCCGGGAACACTGAAGCTTTCTTT. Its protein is CASSDLRHPTAPGNTEAFF.